What follows are 14 T cell receptor beta chains derived from one specimen sequenced in a study of blood T cell repertoires in COVID-19. TCRdb keeps only in-frame clones here, not all; method: immunoSEQ multiplex PCR. The sample holds more than 400,000 clones, 70% to 90% seen once. The sequenced sample was peripheral blood. These receptors originate from a human donor in a cohort sampled during active COVID-19.

The V gene is TRBV7-2, the J gene TRBJ2-3, with 9 bases matching TRBD2. The CDR3 has 17 residues. The germline gives CDR1 SGHTA, CDR2 FQGNSA. V was clipped by 5 bases and J by 0 bases; unmatched bases: 9. CDR3 coding DNA: TGTGCCAGCAGCCCCCGCCTAGCGGGGACTAGCACAGATACGCAGTATTTT. Its translation is CASSPRLAGTSTDTQYF.

This chain joins TRBV19 and TRBJ1-6; D may be TRBD1 (5 bases). Trimming stripped 3 bases from V and 7 bases from J, with 19 bases between. The V gene's germline CDR1 is LNHDA and CDR2 SQIVND (reference sequence). This CDR3 region has 17 residues. The CDR3 DNA follows: TGTGCCAGTAGTATGGGGCCTAGGAGGGGATCAAATTCACCCCTCCACTTT. It translates to CASSMGPRRGSNSPLHF.

This clone was found a few times. V gene TRBV7-2 combines with J gene TRBJ2-7; 8 bases are shared with TRBD2. The CDR3 is 17 residues long. V shed 3 bases and J 9 bases; nucleotides not matched to a gene: 19. Germline V CDR1 and CDR2: SGHTA, FQGNSA. CDR3 in amino acids: CASSFTVSIGRASGQYF. The CDR3 coding sequence is TGTGCCAGCAGCTTCACGGTCTCTATCGGGAGGGCCTCTGGGCAGTACTTC.

V is TRBV30 and J is TRBJ2-1; 7 bases agree with TRBD2. J was trimmed by 3 bases and V by 4 bases; bases with no gene match: 3. CDR1 is GTSNPN and CDR2 is SVGIG in the germline V gene (reference sequence). CDR3 length equals 13 residues. CDR3 bases: TGTGCCTGGACCACGGGAGGCTACAATGAGCAGTTCTTC. This codes for CAWTTGGYNEQFF.

V and J are TRBV4-2 and TRBJ1-1; D possibly corresponds to TRBD1 (6 bases). V was cut by 4 bases and J by 4 bases, with 13 bases left in between. The germline V gene encodes CDR1 LGHNA and CDR2 YNFKEQ. CDR3 size: 14 residues. In nucleotides, the CDR3 is TGTGCCAGCAGCCGTCTGGGGGGGCCCACTGAAGCTTTCTTT. Translating it yields CASSRLGGPTEAFF.

This chain uses TRBV27 with TRBJ2-6, with D unclear. This CDR3 has 19 residues. CDR1 is MNHEY and CDR2 is SMNVEV in the germline V gene (reference sequence). V shed 8 bases and J shed 0 bases, with 23 bases lying between them. The CDR3 coding sequence is TGTGCCAGCTCTCACAGACCCCTCCCTTTGTTCTCTGGGGCCAACGTCCTGACTTTC. It translates to CASSHRPLPLFSGANVLTF.

The chain combines TRBV10-3 with TRBJ1-2; 8 bases are a match to TRBD1. V shed 6 bases and J 2 bases; nucleotides not matched to a gene: 5. In germline, CDR1 is ENHRY, CDR2 SYGVKD. This CDR3 contains 14 residues. CDR3 region: CAISLTGANYGYTF. The CDR3 region has the DNA TGTGCCATCAGCTTGACAGGGGCGAACTATGGCTACACCTTC.

This clone came up many times. J is TRBJ1-2 and V is TRBV2; TRBD1 matches 11 bases. CDR3 size: 14 residues. Trimming cost V 7 bases and J 2 bases; bases outside gene matches: 3. Germline-derived CDR1 and CDR2 are SNHLY and FYNNEI. The CDR3 is CASIGDRGNYGYTF. The CDR3 coding sequence is TGTGCCAGCATAGGGGACAGGGGGAACTATGGCTACACCTTC.

This chain uses TRBV13 with TRBJ1-1; 7 nucleotides match TRBD1. The CDR3 covers 16 residues. Looked up from germline, CDR1 is PRHDT and CDR2 is FYEKMQ (reference sequence). Trimming removed 5 bases from V and 4 bases from J; junction bases left unmatched: 13. The DNA of the CDR3 is TGTGCCAGCAGCGTCCGGACAGGTCTTAGGAGCACTGAAGCTTTCTTT. Translated, it gives CASSVRTGLRSTEAFF.

The chain combines TRBV3-1 (or the pseudogene TRBV3-2) with TRBJ1-4; D ambiguous. This CDR3 has 17 residues. Germline CDR1 reads LGHDT; CDR2 reads YNNKEL (reference sequence). V gave up 1 base and J gave up 0 bases, with 12 bases separating them. In nucleotides, the CDR3 is TGTGCCAGCAGCCAAGTTCCACGAGGAGCAACTAATGAAAAACTGTTTTTT. Translated: CASSQVPRGATNEKLFF.

The chain carries TRBV10-3 and TRBJ2-3, with 8 bases lining up with TRBD2. CDR1 is ENHRY, CDR2 SYGVKD, per germline. There are 14 residues in the CDR3. V lost 3 bases, J lost 3 bases, and 2 bases stayed unmatched. The CDR3 sequence is CAISDSSGTDTQYF. In DNA, the CDR3 is TGTGCCATCAGTGATTCTAGCGGGACAGATACGCAGTATTTT.

V usage is TRBV6-5 and J usage is TRBJ1-1; D is perhaps TRBD1 (6 bases). The V end lost 8 bases, the J end lost 7 bases, and 17 bases lay between the germline ends. There are 13 residues in the CDR3. Germline lookup yields CDR1 MNHEY and CDR2 SVGAGI. DNA of the CDR3: TGTGCCAGCCGGGGGGGGCTACTTTTTGAAGCTTTCTTT. Translated: CASRGGLLFEAFF.

CDR3 sequence: CASSIRLAGVKNEQFF. CDR3 DNA sequence: TGTGCCAGTAGTATCCGACTAGCGGGAGTTAAGAATGAGCAGTTCTTC. This sequence joins TRBV19 and TRBJ2-1; TRBD2 agrees at 12 bases. This CDR3 spans 16 amino acids. Germline V CDR1 and CDR2: LNHDA, SQIVND (reference sequence). Trimming cost V 3 bases and J 7 bases; bases outside gene matches: 7.

The J gene is TRBJ2-7, the V gene TRBV11-3, with TRBD1 matching over 9 bases. The CDR3 loop spans 12 amino acids. The V gene's germline CDR1 is SGHNT and CDR2 YENEEA. V was pared by 9 bases and J by 5 bases, with 5 bases of the junction left unmatched. CDR3 amino acids: CASGTGTHEQYF. In DNA, the CDR3 is TGTGCCAGTGGGACAGGGACCCACGAGCAGTACTTC.